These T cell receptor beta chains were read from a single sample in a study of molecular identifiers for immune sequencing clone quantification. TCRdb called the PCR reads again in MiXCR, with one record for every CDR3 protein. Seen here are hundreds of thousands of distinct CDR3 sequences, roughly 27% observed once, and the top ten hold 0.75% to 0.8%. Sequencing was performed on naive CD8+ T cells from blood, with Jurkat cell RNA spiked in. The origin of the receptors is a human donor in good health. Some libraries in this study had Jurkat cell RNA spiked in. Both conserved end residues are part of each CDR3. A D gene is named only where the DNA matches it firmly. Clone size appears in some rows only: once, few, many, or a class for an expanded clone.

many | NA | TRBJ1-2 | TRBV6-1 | CASSRRGDNYGYTF | TGTGCCAGCAGTAGGAGGGGGGATAACTATGGCTACACCTTC
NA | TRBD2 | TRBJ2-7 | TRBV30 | CAWSTSASYEQYF | TGTGCCTGGAGCACTAGCGCCTCCTACGAGCAGTACTTC
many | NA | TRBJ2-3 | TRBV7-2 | CASSLVISTDTQYF | TGTGCCAGCAGCTTAGTAATTAGCACAGATACGCAGTATTTT
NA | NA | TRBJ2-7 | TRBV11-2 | CASSLAGLNYEQYF | TGTGCCAGCAGCTTAGCTGGACTGAACTACGAGCAGTACTTC
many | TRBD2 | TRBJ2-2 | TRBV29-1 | CSVEGREGTGELFF | TGCAGCGTTGAGGGGCGGGAGGGAACCGGGGAGCTGTTTTTT
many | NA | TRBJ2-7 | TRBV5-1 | CASSLGPEDYEQYF | TGCGCCAGCAGCTTGGGTCCAGAGGACTACGAGCAGTACTTC
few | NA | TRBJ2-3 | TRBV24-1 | CATSDKDNARPRDTQYF | TGTGCCACCAGTGATAAGGACAATGCACGCCCGAGGGATACGCAGTATTTT
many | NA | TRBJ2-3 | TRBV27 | CASSSGTFPGTDTQYF | TGTGCCAGCAGTTCCGGGACTTTTCCGGGCACAGATACGCAGTATTTT
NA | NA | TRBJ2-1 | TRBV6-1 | CASSEAGRQGLYEQFF | TGTGCCAGCAGTGAAGCAGGAAGACAGGGACTCTATGAGCAGTTCTTC
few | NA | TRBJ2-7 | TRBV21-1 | CASPIPPLSGRRDEQYF | TGTGCCAGCCCTATTCCCCCCCTCAGCGGTAGACGGGACGAGCAGTACTTC
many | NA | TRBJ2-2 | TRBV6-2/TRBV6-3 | CASSYSPTRDTGELFF | TGTGCCAGCAGTTACTCACCAACGCGAGACACCGGGGAGCTGTTTTTT
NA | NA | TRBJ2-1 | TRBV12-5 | CASAIDKRSYNEQFF | TGTGCTAGTGCCATAGACAAACGCTCCTACAATGAGCAGTTCTTC
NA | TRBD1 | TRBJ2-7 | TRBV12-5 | CASGPGQFYEQYF | TGTGCTAGTGGTCCGGGACAGTTCTACGAGCAGTACTTC
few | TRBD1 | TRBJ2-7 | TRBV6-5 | CASKNGGDRDGEQYF | TGTGCCAGCAAAAACGGCGGGGACAGGGATGGCGAGCAGTACTTC
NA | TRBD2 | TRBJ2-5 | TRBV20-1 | CSARDYVERGLRETQYF | TGCAGTGCTAGAGATTACGTGGAGCGGGGCTTACGAGAGACCCAGTACTTC
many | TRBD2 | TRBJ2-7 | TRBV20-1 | CSAASSEREAFSYEQYF | TGCAGTGCAGCCTCGTCGGAGCGGGAGGCCTTCTCCTACGAGCAGTACTTC
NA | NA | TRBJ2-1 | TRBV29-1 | CSVDLMDSNEQFF | TGCAGCGTTGATTTAATGGATAGCAATGAGCAGTTCTTC
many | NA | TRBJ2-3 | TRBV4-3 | CASSQMGGPDTQYF | TGCGCCAGCAGCCAAATGGGGGGCCCAGATACGCAGTATTTT
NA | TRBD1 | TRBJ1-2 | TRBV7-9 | CASRDGTDYGYTF | TGTGCCAGCAGAGACGGGACAGACTATGGCTACACCTTC
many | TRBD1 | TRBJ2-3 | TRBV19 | CASSPSPDRAPDTQYF | TGTGCCAGTAGCCCCTCCCCCGACAGGGCTCCAGATACGCAGTATTTT
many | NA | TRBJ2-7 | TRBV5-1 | CASSKNSYEQYF | TGCGCCAGCAGCAAAAACAGCTACGAGCAGTACTTC
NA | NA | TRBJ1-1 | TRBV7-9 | CASSFPGLIEAFF | TGTGCCAGCAGCTTCCCGGGATTAATTGAAGCTTTCTTT
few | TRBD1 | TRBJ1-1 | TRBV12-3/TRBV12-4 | CASSSIALGQGYTEAFF | TGTGCCAGCAGTTCGATTGCGCTGGGACAGGGATATACTGAAGCTTTCTTT
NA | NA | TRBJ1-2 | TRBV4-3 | CASSQDPSVNYGYTF | TGCGCCAGCAGCCAAGATCCCTCGGTTAACTATGGCTACACCTTC
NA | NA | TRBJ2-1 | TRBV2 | CASSEPARRKTYNEQLF | TGTGCCAGCAGTGAACCCGCCAGAAGAAAAACCTACAATGAGCAGCTCTTC
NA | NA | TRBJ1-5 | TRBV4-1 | CASSQDGGNSNQPQHF | TGCGCCAGCAGCCAAGATGGGGGGAATAGCAATCAGCCCCAGCATTTT
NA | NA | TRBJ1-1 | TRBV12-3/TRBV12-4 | CASSLGYSEAFF | TGTGCCAGCAGTTTAGGGTATTCTGAAGCTTTCTTT
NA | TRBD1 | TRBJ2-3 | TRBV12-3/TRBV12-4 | CASSHWTGTSTDTQYF | TGTGCCAGCAGTCACTGGACAGGGACTAGCACAGATACGCAGTATTTT
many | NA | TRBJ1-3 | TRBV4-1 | CASSQEERVAVGNTIYF | TGCGCCAGCAGCCAAGAGGAGCGAGTTGCGGTTGGAAACACCATATATTTT
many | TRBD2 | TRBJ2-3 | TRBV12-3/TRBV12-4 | CASSLLPAGTSVTKNTDTQYF | TGTGCCAGCAGTCTCCTCCCCGCCGGGACTAGCGTGACTAAGAACACAGATACGCAGTATTTT
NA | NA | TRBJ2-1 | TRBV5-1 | CASCFGGVLSYNEQFF | TGCGCCAGCTGTTTTGGCGGGGTCCTTTCCTACAATGAGCAGTTCTTC
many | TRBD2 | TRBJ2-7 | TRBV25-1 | CASSYGGSGSYEQYF | TGTGCCAGCAGCTACGGCGGGAGTGGATCCTACGAGCAGTACTTC
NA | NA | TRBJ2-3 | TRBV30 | CALEGTGTQYF | TGTGCCTTGGAGGGAACAGGTACGCAGTATTTT
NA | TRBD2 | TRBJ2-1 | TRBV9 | CASSVVVAGGPHNEQFF | TGTGCCAGCAGCGTAGTCGTAGCGGGAGGGCCCCACAATGAGCAGTTCTTC
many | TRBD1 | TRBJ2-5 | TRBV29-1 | CSVEQTGEQETQYF | TGCAGCGTTGAACAGACAGGGGAACAAGAGACCCAGTACTTC
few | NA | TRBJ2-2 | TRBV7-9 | CASSLASLAYTGELFF | TGTGCCAGCAGCTTAGCTTCCCTAGCGTACACCGGGGAGCTGTTTTTT
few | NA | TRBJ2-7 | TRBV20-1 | CSARDLFGGTDSYEQYF | TGCAGTGCTAGAGATCTCTTTGGGGGGACCGACTCCTACGAGCAGTACTTC
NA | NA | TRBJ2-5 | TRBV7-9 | CASSSLAEKETQYF | TGTGCCAGCAGCTCCTTAGCGGAGAAAGAGACCCAGTACTTC
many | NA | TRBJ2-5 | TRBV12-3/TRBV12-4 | CASSLGLLETQYF | TGTGCCAGCAGTTTGGGACTGCTAGAGACCCAGTACTTC
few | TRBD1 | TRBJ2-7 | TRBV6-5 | CASKTSGTGGSYEQYF | TGTGCCAGCAAAACATCCGGGACAGGGGGTTCCTACGAGCAGTACTTC
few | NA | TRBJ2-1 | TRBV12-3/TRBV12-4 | CASIWSQSYNEQFF | TGTGCCAGCATCTGGAGCCAGTCCTACAATGAGCAGTTCTTC